This is a list of T cell receptor beta chains from one sample in a study of T cell responses to AZD1222 COVID-19 vaccine. Only in-frame clones appear in the TCRdb table, and some are missing; sequencing was by immunoSEQ multiplex PCR. The sample carries 90,000 to 120,000 clones, approximately 90% recorded once. The sequenced sample was peripheral blood, obtained on day 0 of MenACWY control vaccination. Receptors originate from an adult in good health. Both conserved end residues are part of each CDR3. D genes are given only for firm matches. Not all rows give a size; the values are once, few, many and, for expanded clones, a class.

abundance: .; v_gene: TRBV9; j_gene: TRBJ2-1; d_gene: TRBD2; CDR3nt: TGTGCCAGCAGCGCTAGCGGGCTCTCCTACAATGAGCAGTTCTTC; CDR3aa: CASSASGLSYNEQFF
abundance: .; v_gene: TRBV7-2; j_gene: TRBJ2-1; d_gene: TRBD2; CDR3nt: TGTGCCAGCAGCCCACCGGGGTTAGCGGGGAGGGGCCAGCAGTTCTTC; CDR3aa: CASSPPGLAGRGQQFF
abundance: .; v_gene: TRBV20-1; j_gene: TRBJ1-2; d_gene: .; CDR3nt: TGCAGTGTGGGCAGGGGCGAAAGCTACACCTTC; CDR3aa: CSVGRGESYTF
abundance: .; v_gene: TRBV24-1; j_gene: TRBJ1-2; d_gene: TRBD1; CDR3nt: TGTGCCACCAGTGACGGACAGGGGGATGGCTACACCTTC; CDR3aa: CATSDGQGDGYTF
abundance: .; v_gene: TRBV19; j_gene: TRBJ1-2; d_gene: .; CDR3nt: TGTGCCAGTAGTATAGGAGGGGGGGATGGCTACACCTTC; CDR3aa: CASSIGGGDGYTF
abundance: once; v_gene: TRBV2; j_gene: TRBJ2-3; d_gene: .; CDR3nt: TGTGCCAGCAGTACCACCGGCACCCAAGATGCAGATACGCAGTATTTT; CDR3aa: CASSTTGTQDADTQYF
abundance: .; v_gene: TRBV5-4; j_gene: TRBJ1-1; d_gene: .; CDR3nt: TGTGCCAGCAGCCTTAGGGGCCGTAGTGAAGCTTTCTTT; CDR3aa: CASSLRGRSEAFF
abundance: .; v_gene: TRBV7-2; j_gene: TRBJ2-2; d_gene: .; CDR3nt: TGTGCCAGCAGCCCAGGACAGACCGGGGAGCTGTTTTTT; CDR3aa: CASSPGQTGELFF
abundance: once; v_gene: TRBV6-1; j_gene: TRBJ1-1; d_gene: .; CDR3nt: TGTGCCAGCAGTGAAGCCGGGAGGACTGAAGCTTTCTTT; CDR3aa: CASSEAGRTEAFF
abundance: .; v_gene: TRBV12-5; j_gene: TRBJ2-3; d_gene: .; CDR3nt: TGTGCTAGTGGTCACCGAGGACCCCTGAATAATACGCAGTATTTT; CDR3aa: CASGHRGPLNNTQYF
abundance: .; v_gene: TRBV2; j_gene: TRBJ1-2; d_gene: TRBD1; CDR3nt: TGTGCCAGCAGTGAAGCACAGGGGGCCCAGCGGGACTATGGCTACACCTTC; CDR3aa: CASSEAQGAQRDYGYTF
abundance: .; v_gene: TRBV28; j_gene: TRBJ1-1; d_gene: .; CDR3nt: TGTGCCAGCAGTTTCGGCGAGGGGCTGGACACTGAAGCTTTCTTT; CDR3aa: CASSFGEGLDTEAFF
abundance: few; v_gene: TRBV5-1; j_gene: TRBJ2-1; d_gene: .; CDR3nt: TGCGCCAGCAGATCCTCGAAGGGGAGCTCCTACAATGAGCAGTTCTTC; CDR3aa: CASRSSKGSSYNEQFF
abundance: .; v_gene: TRBV9; j_gene: TRBJ1-6; d_gene: .; CDR3nt: TGTGCCAGCAGTTCGGGGTCTCCTCACAATTCACCCCTCCACTTT; CDR3aa: CASSSGSPHNSPLHF
abundance: .; v_gene: TRBV12-3/TRBV12-4; j_gene: TRBJ1-2; d_gene: .; CDR3nt: TGTGCCCACCCCCGCAGGGGCAATTCAGGCTACACCTTC; CDR3aa: CAHPRRGNSGYTF
abundance: .; v_gene: TRBV3-1/TRBV3-2; j_gene: TRBJ1-2; d_gene: TRBD1; CDR3nt: TGTGCCAGCAGCCAAGGTAACAGGGGTGTTGATGGCTACACCTTC; CDR3aa: CASSQGNRGVDGYTF
abundance: .; v_gene: TRBV5-4; j_gene: TRBJ2-7; d_gene: .; CDR3nt: TGTGCCAGCAGCCGGCCCCGTGGGGGCGAGCAGTACTTC; CDR3aa: CASSRPRGGEQYF
abundance: .; v_gene: TRBV27; j_gene: TRBJ1-5; d_gene: .; CDR3nt: TGTGCCAGCAGCCGCACCCAAGGGGGAGTAAATCAGCCCCAGCATTTT; CDR3aa: CASSRTQGGVNQPQHF
abundance: once; v_gene: TRBV24-1; j_gene: TRBJ1-5; d_gene: .; CDR3nt: TGTGCCACCAGTGATCCCCTCCGGGGGCAGGAAGGCGACCCCCGAACGAATCAGCCCCAGCATTTT; CDR3aa: CATSDPLRGQEGDPRTNQPQHF